The 27 T cell receptor beta chains reported below all come from one sample, sequenced in a study of cytomegalovirus exposure and HLA in healthy donors. The PCR contained 60 Vbeta and 13 Jbeta primers. Here immunoSEQ multiplex PCR was the method, and the copy in TCRdb shows in-frame clones only, minus some. The table shows about 180,000 clones, with roughly 82% occurring only once. Sequences were obtained from PBMCs. All receptors come from a woman in her forties or fifties in good health and CMV-seronegative.

The J gene is TRBJ1-3, the V gene TRBV28; no definite D call. The CDR3 consists of 15 residues. In germline, CDR1 is MDHEN, CDR2 SYDVKM. Trimming stripped 5 bases from V and 0 bases from J, with 11 bases between. CDR3 region: CASSTLQYSGNTIYF. CDR3 bases: TGTGCCAGCAGTACCCTCCAGTACTCTGGAAACACCATATATTTT.

This chain links TRBV7-9 with TRBJ1-4, with D perhaps TRBD1 (5 bases). Per the germline V gene, CDR1 is SEHNR and CDR2 is FQNEAQ (reference sequence). The ends were cut back, 5 bases at V and 3 bases at J, with 25 bases in the middle. This CDR3 is 19 amino acids long. The DNA of the CDR3 is TGTGCCAGCAGCCGCCGGGCCCAATGGGTAGGGGATCCTAATGAAAAACTGTTTTTT. Protein: CASSRRAQWVGDPNEKLFF.

The rearrangement joins TRBV28 to TRBJ2-5; the D is unclear. Germline loops: CDR1 MDHEN, CDR2 SYDVKM. V lost 2 bases and J lost 1, with 8 bases in between. CDR3 length: 14 amino acids. CDR3 in amino acids: CASSLLDTQETQYF. CDR3 DNA sequence: TGTGCCAGCAGTTTACTTGACACCCAAGAGACCCAGTACTTC.

The chain links TRBV29-1 to TRBJ2-7; D remains ambiguous. Trimming left V 2 bases short and J 2 bases short, with 16 bases between. Germline-derived CDR1 and CDR2 are SQVTM and ANQGSEA. The CDR3 runs to 15 residues. The CDR3 reads CSVELSETLPYEQYF. CDR3 coding DNA: TGCAGCGTTGAACTCTCGGAGACCTTGCCCTACGAGCAGTACTTC.

This chain connects TRBV9 to TRBJ2-7, with 7 positions matching TRBD1. The ends lost 3 bases at V and 6 bases at J; junction bases unmatched: 12. This CDR3 spans 15 amino acids. Germline CDR1 SGDLS, CDR2 YYNGEE. CDR3 DNA sequence: TGTGCCAGCAGCGACCGACAGGGCGAGGGTGGCGAGCAGTACTTC. This translates into CASSDRQGEGGEQYF.

The chain joins TRBV6-1 to TRBJ1-1; D remains unclear. V lost 0 bases to trimming and J lost 6 bases, with 8 bases between them. Germline CDR1 MNHNS, CDR2 SASEGT. The CDR3 consists of 13 residues. CDR3 sequence reads: CASSEAAKPEAFF. In nucleotides, the CDR3 is TGTGCCAGCAGTGAAGCTGCGAAACCTGAAGCTTTCTTT.

The chain links TRBV11-2 to TRBJ2-1; 10 positions match TRBD2. The CDR3 is 14 residues long. Trimming removed 7 bases from V and 6 bases from J; junction bases left unmatched: 6. From germline, CDR1 is SGHAT and CDR2 FQNNGV. CDR3: CASMSAGGVNEQFF. The CDR3, as DNA: TGTGCCAGCATGTCAGCGGGGGGGGTCAATGAGCAGTTCTTC.

This clone has a handful of counts. V usage is TRBV2 and J usage is TRBJ2-7, with 9 bases lining up with TRBD1. Looked up from germline, CDR1 is SNHLY and CDR2 is FYNNEI. The CDR3 runs to 13 residues. Unmatched junction bases numbered 10, after V lost 7 bases and J lost 9 bases. The CDR3 DNA reads TGTGCCAGCAACCAACAGGGGGCGGTGGGGCAGTACTTC. Translation: CASNQQGAVGQYF.

The genes are TRBV6-5 and TRBJ1-1; perhaps TRBD1 as D (6 bases). The V and J ends lost 6 bases and 7 bases respectively, with 12 bases between them. The CDR3 contains 12 residues. The germline V gene encodes CDR1 MNHEY and CDR2 SVGAGI. The CDR3 here is CASRPGHSEAFF. CDR3 DNA sequence: TGTGCCAGCAGACCGGGACACAGTGAAGCTTTCTTT.

This clone showed up just once. V gene TRBV2 combines with J gene TRBJ2-3; D is possibly TRBD2 (6 bases). The CDR3 is 14 residues long. Germline assignment: CDR1 SNHLY and CDR2 FYNNEI. V lost 2 bases, J lost 8 bases, and 14 bases lay in between. CDR3 loop: CASSERTTLTTQYF. In nucleotides, the CDR3 is TGTGCCAGCAGTGAAAGGACTACTCTTACTACGCAGTATTTT.

The chain links TRBV14 to TRBJ2-7, with unresolved D. The germline gives CDR1 SGHDN, CDR2 FVKESK. The CDR3 length is 12 residues. The V end lost 4 bases, the J end lost 3 bases, and 7 bases lay between the germline ends. CDR3 amino acids: CASSLRGYEQYF. CDR3 sequence (DNA): TGTGCCAGCAGCCTAAGAGGCTACGAGCAGTACTTC.

The genes are TRBV19 and TRBJ1-2, with D possibly TRBD1 on 6 matching bases. This CDR3 has 14 amino acids. Deletions cut 6 bases from V and 2 bases from J, with 13 bases between. CDR1 LNHDA and CDR2 SQIVND come from the germline V gene (reference sequence). CDR3 region: CASRMGQGNYGYTF. The CDR3 coding sequence is TGTGCCAGTAGGATGGGGCAGGGGAACTATGGCTACACCTTC.

The V gene is TRBV6-6, the J gene TRBJ2-4; D unresolved. Germline CDR1 MNHNY, CDR2 SVGAGI (reference sequence). The CDR3 is 12 amino acids. Deletions cut 6 bases from V and 8 bases from J, with 11 bases between. For the CDR3, the DNA is TGTGCCAGCAGCCTCGTGGCAGACATTCAGTACTTC. This sequence encodes CASSLVADIQYF.

The CDR3: CASSVPGQGGDTQYF. The CDR3 coding sequence is TGTGCCAGCAGCGTTCCCGGACAGGGGGGAGATACGCAGTATTTT. The V and J genes are TRBV28 and TRBJ2-3; 10 bases agree with TRBD1. The CDR3 has 15 amino acids. Germline CDR1 reads MDHEN; CDR2 reads SYDVKM. Trimming took 6 bases from V and 5 from J; bases not matched to a gene: 8.

This sequence joins TRBV29-1 and TRBJ2-5; 10 nucleotides align to TRBD2. V was clipped by 3 bases and J by 4 bases; unmatched bases: 5. The CDR3 has 14 residues. Looked up from germline, CDR1 is SQVTM and CDR2 is ANQGSEA. Here the CDR3 DNA reads TGCAGCGTTGACCCAGCGGGAGGGGTAGAGACCCAGTACTTC. This encodes CSVDPAGGVETQYF.

In its sample, this clone was seen a few times. This chain links TRBV14 with TRBJ1-5; D remains unclear. V lost 5 bases to trimming and J lost 9 bases, with 11 bases between them. The CDR3 sequence is 12 residues long. Germline V gene sequence: CDR1 SGHDN, CDR2 FVKESK. The DNA of the CDR3 is TGTGCCAGCAGCTGGGCCGGTCGGCCCCAGCATTTT. Its protein product is CASSWAGRPQHF.

The rearrangement links TRBV2 to TRBJ2-3, with D possibly TRBD2 on 6 matching bases. CDR1 and CDR2 from the germline V gene are SNHLY and FYNNEI. The CDR3 is made up of 15 amino acids. Trimming left V 6 bases short and J 2 bases short, with 15 bases between. CDR3 DNA: TGTGCCAGCAGAGCTAGCGACCATAACACAGATACGCAGTATTTT. Translated, it gives CASRASDHNTDTQYF.

This clone showed up just a few times. This chain uses TRBV11-2 with TRBJ2-7; TRBD1 aligns across 10 bases. This CDR3 is built from 18 residues. The V and J ends lost 2 bases and 4 bases, in that order; junction bases with no gene match: 14. From germline, CDR1 is SGHAT and CDR2 FQNNGV. CDR3 sequence: CASSLHSKTGGSPYEQYF. The CDR3 region has the DNA TGTGCCAGCAGCTTACACTCGAAGACAGGGGGCTCCCCATACGAGCAGTACTTC.

This clone was seen only a few times. The chain joins TRBV30 to TRBJ1-2, with a tentative D call TRBD1 (5 bases). This CDR3 spans 14 amino acids. Trimming removed 4 bases from V and 1 base from J, with 13 bases in between. CDR1 is GTSNPN and CDR2 is SVGIG in the germline V gene (reference sequence). CDR3 sequence: CAWKPLDSNYGYTF. The DNA for the CDR3 is TGTGCCTGGAAACCCCTCGACAGTAACTATGGCTACACCTTC.

This rearrangement joins TRBV7-2 to TRBJ1-5; D remains unclear. The germline gives CDR1 SGHTA, CDR2 FQGNSA. This CDR3 has 13 residues. V lost 5 bases and J 9 bases, leaving 14 bases between the germline ends. CDR3 nucleotides: TGTGCCAGCAGCCCCCCGACTGGTCGGCCCCAGCATTTT. Encoded protein: CASSPPTGRPQHF.

V and J are TRBV28 and TRBJ1-1; 9 nucleotides align to TRBD1. The trim removed 10 bases at V and 6 bases at J, leaving 18 bases unmatched. This CDR3 is built from 16 residues. Germline V gene lookup returns CDR1 MDHEN and CDR2 SYDVKM. This CDR3 is CATVTGQGLRTAEAFF. The CDR3 region has the DNA TGTGCCACCGTCACGGGACAGGGTTTAAGAACCGCTGAAGCTTTCTTT.

The CDR3 sequence: CASRDRGNTEAFF. The CDR3 bases are TGTGCCAGTAGGGACAGGGGTAACACTGAAGCTTTCTTT. The gene calls are TRBV19 and TRBJ1-1; 9 nucleotides line up with TRBD1. V lost 6 bases to trimming and J lost 2 bases; unmatched junction nucleotides: 1. The germline CDR1 and CDR2 sequences are LNHDA and SQIVND (reference sequence). The CDR3 is 13 residues long.

This chain connects TRBV27 to TRBJ2-7, with TRBD1 matching 9 bases. The ends lost 1 base at V and 5 bases at J; junction bases unmatched: 3. Germline CDR1 and CDR2: MNHEY and SMNVEV (reference sequence). The CDR3 consists of 14 residues. CDR3: CASSLWDRVNEQYF. In nucleotides, the CDR3 is TGTGCCAGCAGTTTATGGGACAGGGTTAACGAGCAGTACTTC.

The V and J genes are TRBV6-5 and TRBJ1-5; perhaps TRBD1 as D (6 bases). CDR1 and CDR2 from the germline V gene are MNHEY and SVGAGI. The CDR3 is 15 amino acids. V lost 5 bases, J lost 2 bases, and 13 bases lay in between. DNA for the CDR3: TGTGCCAGCAGTCTACAGGGATCGGGCAATCAGCCCCAGCATTTT. Its translation: CASSLQGSGNQPQHF.

The rearrangement uses TRBV6-6 and TRBJ2-7, with 7 bases matching TRBD1. The CDR3 loop spans 14 amino acids. Losses at the gene ends were 6 bases for V and 7 bases for J; bases not matched to a gene: 12. Germline V CDR1 and CDR2: MNHNY, SVGAGI (reference sequence). In DNA form, the CDR3 reads TGTGCCAGCAGCTTGAGGGGGCAGGGATGGGAGCAGTACTTC. Translated: CASSLRGQGWEQYF.

This clone was seen once. The V gene is TRBV7-6, the J gene TRBJ1-3, with 7 nucleotides matching TRBD1. The CDR3 has 18 residues. Germline trimming cut 5 bases from V and 4 bases from J; bases unmatched to any gene: 17. In germline, CDR1 is SGHVS, CDR2 FNYEAQ. CDR3: CASSPHRDSLTRGNTIYF. As DNA, the CDR3 is TGTGCCAGCAGCCCTCATCGGGACAGCTTGACACGGGGAAACACCATATATTTT.

The table lists this clone with a count of one. The chain employs TRBV9 and TRBJ2-1; 11 bases are a match to TRBD2. This CDR3 has 16 residues. Per the germline V gene, CDR1 is SGDLS and CDR2 is YYNGEE. The ends lost 0 bases at V and 6 bases at J; junction bases unmatched: 5. The CDR3 region is CASSVEGTSGINEQFF. CDR3 DNA: TGTGCCAGCAGCGTAGAAGGGACTAGCGGAATCAATGAGCAGTTCTTC.